Listed below are T cell receptor beta chains from one sample, sequenced in a study of T cells after yellow fever vaccination. From the 5' RACE reads, TCRdb called clonotypes with MiXCR, one entry per CDR3 protein. The sample records just under 600,000 distinct CDR3 sequences, roughly 13% being singletons. Sequenced here: PBMCs, sampled on the day of the yellow fever booster vaccination. These receptors were collected from a young man who received the YFV17D yellow fever vaccine. Both conserved end residues are part of each CDR3. Each record gives: J gene, D gene, clone size, V gene, CDR3 protein, CDR3 DNA. The D gene is left open where the match is weak. Not every row has a clone size; where given, it reads once, few, many or a size class.

TRBJ2-1	-	-	TRBV24-1	CATSVGSRNEQFF	TGTGCCACCAGTGTGGGTAGCCGCAATGAGCAGTTCTTC
TRBJ2-5	-	-	TRBV29-1	CSVVEGVLWTQYF	TGCAGCGTTGTAGAGGGGGTACTTTGGACCCAGTACTTC
TRBJ2-1	TRBD2	few	TRBV5-1	CASSLGPLAGRVNEQFF	TGCGCCAGCAGCTTGGGACCACTAGCGGGAAGGGTAAATGAGCAGTTCTTC
TRBJ1-2	-	-	TRBV5-1	CASSRDGYTF	TGCGCCAGCAGTAGGGATGGCTACACCTTC
TRBJ2-7	TRBD2	few	TRBV10-3	CAISEPGLATNEQYF	TGTGCCATCAGTGAGCCGGGACTAGCGACGAACGAGCAGTACTTC
TRBJ1-6	-	few	TRBV12-3/TRBV12-4	CASRDSSYNSPLHF	TGTGCCAGCAGAGACAGCTCCTATAATTCACCCCTCCACTTT
TRBJ2-3	TRBD2	-	TRBV18	CASSPGAGGREDTQYF	TGTGCCAGCTCACCAGGAGCGGGAGGACGGGAAGATACGCAGTATTTT
TRBJ1-5	-	-	TRBV12-3/TRBV12-4	CASTFRGGGHQPQHF	TGTGCCAGCACCTTTAGGGGGGGTGGCCATCAGCCCCAGCATTTT
TRBJ2-2	-	few	TRBV19	CASSWDGRELFF	TGTGCCAGTAGTTGGGACGGCAGGGAGCTGTTTTTT
TRBJ2-5	-	few	TRBV5-1	CASNYVTEETQYF	TGCGCCAGCAACTATGTGACAGAAGAGACCCAGTACTTC
TRBJ2-1	TRBD2	-	TRBV28	CASSGTSGRAVYNEQFF	TGTGCCAGCAGCGGGACTAGCGGGAGGGCGGTCTACAATGAGCAGTTCTTC
TRBJ2-5	-	few	TRBV6-1	CASSPDRIRGAQYF	TGTGCCAGCAGCCCGGACAGAATCCGAGGGGCCCAGTACTTC
TRBJ2-6	-	-	TRBV6-5	CASSYSVAGANVLTF	TGTGCCAGCAGTTATAGTGTGGCTGGGGCCAACGTCCTGACTTTC
TRBJ1-4	-	few	TRBV5-1	CASRGVANEKLFF	TGCGCCAGCAGAGGAGTCGCTAATGAAAAACTGTTTTTT
TRBJ2-1	TRBD2	many	TRBV6-5	CASSTPTSGRGTEQFF	TGTGCCAGCAGTACCCCGACTAGCGGGAGAGGGACTGAGCAGTTCTTC
TRBJ1-1	-	-	TRBV6-6	CVGKLNTEAFF	TGTGTAGGGAAGTTAAACACTGAAGCTTTCTTT
TRBJ2-2	-	few	TRBV5-1	CASSSLADTGELFF	TGCGCCAGCAGCTCCCTAGCTGACACCGGGGAGCTGTTTTTT
TRBJ2-5	TRBD2	many	TRBV28	CASIPGLAERGGTQYF	TGTGCCAGCATCCCGGGACTAGCGGAGAGGGGTGGGACCCAGTACTTC
TRBJ2-2	-	-	TRBV19	CASSSGATGELFF	TGTGCCAGTAGTTCCGGGGCCACCGGGGAGCTGTTTTTT
TRBJ2-3	-	-	TRBV21-1	CASCKSLPVTSFADTQYF	TGTGCCAGCTGCAAAAGCTTGCCGGTGACTAGTTTCGCAGATACGCAGTATTTT
TRBJ2-3	-	many	TRBV24-1	CATSAGSGTTQYF	TGTGCCACCAGTGCTGGTAGCGGAACTACGCAGTATTTT
TRBJ2-7	TRBD2	few	TRBV6-1	CASRNTGLAGYEQYF	TGTGCCAGCAGAAATACGGGACTAGCGGGGTACGAGCAGTACTTC
TRBJ2-1	TRBD2	-	TRBV12-3/TRBV12-4	CASSLGGSHDEQFF	TGTGCCAGCAGTTTAGGCGGGAGTCACGATGAGCAGTTCTTC
TRBJ2-7	-	few	TRBV28	CASNGAWEQYF	TGTGCCAGCAATGGGGCATGGGAGCAGTACTTC
TRBJ2-1	-	few	TRBV3-1	CASSPPNGVPEQFF	TGTGCCAGCAGCCCCCCAAACGGGGTACCGGAGCAGTTCTTC
TRBJ2-2	-	few	TRBV28	CASTTQGRKNTGELFF	TGTGCCAGCACTACCCAGGGGCGCAAGAACACCGGGGAGCTGTTTTTT